This TCR beta chain was sequenced in a study of cytomegalovirus exposure and HLA in healthy donors. For the study at large: According to later analysis, the same platform produced the roughly 110 validation and 666 first-cohort repertoires.

These donors were members of the roughly 120-subject validation cohort, a group separate from the roughly 670-subject first cohort. Clones were read by immunoSEQ multiplex PCR, and TCRdb kept only the in-frame ones, dropping some. The data hold approximately 160,000 clones, with approximately 96% observed a single time. Regarding this clone: No antigen is known for it.

The V end lost 2 bases, the J end lost 1 base, and 6 bases lay between the germline ends. Germline V gene data show CDR1 as SGDLS and CDR2 as YYNGEE. CDR3 length: 14 amino acids. Study results and caveats: Associated with cytomegalovirus, according to the listing, were 150 to 200 TCR beta chains. High specificity and sensitivity for cytomegalovirus status were reported for the classifier.

The sequenced sample was PBMCs. The gene calls are TRBV9 and TRBJ2-2, with D uncertain. This TCR came from a woman under 30 in good health and CMV-seronegative. CDR3 nucleotide sequence: TGTGCCAGCAGCGTCCGGGTGAACACCGGGGAGCTGTTTTTT. Translating it yields CASSVRVNTGELFF.